The 2 T cell receptor beta chains presented below share a single source sample, sequenced in a study of T cells in women clearing cervical HPV infection. The assay was immunoSEQ multiplex PCR, and TCRdb's table has in-frame clones only and misses some. Its clone listing holds 25,000 to 30,000 clones. Sequenced material: blood buffy coat. The receptors were gathered from a woman aged 18-70 years with a cervical HPV16 infection that either progressed to CIN3+ or cleared (not recorded which).

In regard to this clone: The read ends 3 residues early relative to the CDR3; the germline J gene fills the gap. The chain links TRBV4-1 to TRBJ1-5, with a weak D call TRBD1 (5 bases). This CDR3 has 14 residues. V was pared by 3 bases and J by 0 bases, with 6 bases between. Germline V gives CDR1 MGHRA, CDR2 YSYEKL. The CDR3 here is CASSHGGSNQPQHF. CDR3 bases read: TGCGCCAGCAGCCACGGGGGTAGCAATCAGCCC.

As to this clone: Read coverage stops 3 residues before the CDR3 terminus; the germline J gene supplies the remainder. The chain joins TRBV13 to TRBJ1-2; 7 bases align to TRBD1. In germline, CDR1 is PRHDT, CDR2 FYEKMQ (reference sequence). V lost 3 bases, J lost 4 bases, and 5 bases stayed unmatched. The CDR3 is 14 residues long. The covered CDR3 bases are TGTGCCAGCAGCTTCCAGGGGGGCAGCTATGGC. Protein: CASSFQGGSYG. The CDR3 reads in full as CASSFQGGSYGYTF.